Below are 30 T cell receptor beta chains sequenced from a single sample in a study of beta chain features in type 1 diabetes. Expressed TCRB transcripts were sequenced, since all the RNA that had been isolated was reverse transcribed. Assay: immunoSEQ multiplex PCR; the TCRdb copy retains only in-frame clones and omits some. The data show roughly 230,000 clones, around 10% seen once. Sequencing was done on a sample of naive CD4+ T cells from blood. Source of these receptors: a young woman in good health.

This clone showed up just a few times. This rearrangement joins TRBV4-1 to TRBJ2-7, with 10 nucleotides matching TRBD2. There are 16 residues in the CDR3. Trimming at V came to 4 bases and at J to 10 bases, leaving 16 bases not matched to a gene. Per germline, CDR1 MGHRA and CDR2 YSYEKL. The CDR3 DNA reads as TGCGCCAGCAGCCCTGGACTAGCGGACAGACCCTATCCCCAGTACTTC. Translated, it gives CASSPGLADRPYPQYF.

This clone occurred a few times. The rearrangement links TRBV19 to TRBJ2-7; TRBD2 might be the D (5 bases). The CDR3 loop spans 13 amino acids. Between the trimmed V and J ends, which lost 4 bases and 1 base, there was a span of 8 bases. Germline CDR1 LNHDA, CDR2 SQIVND (reference sequence). The CDR3 region has the DNA TGTGCCAGTAGTAGGGAGAGGTCCTACGAGCAGTACTTC. Protein product: CASSRERSYEQYF.

Note on this clone: In this CDR3 the conserved last residue, phenylalanine or tryptophan, is missing, so a read error is likely. The chain uses TRBV5-6 and TRBJ1-2; D is uncertain. Between the trimmed V and J ends, which lost 4 bases and 4 bases, there was a span of 8 bases. CDR3 length: 12 amino acids. The germline V gene encodes CDR1 SGHDT and CDR2 YYEEEE. CDR3 sequence (DNA): TGTGCCAGCAGCGGCAGGTCCTATGGCTACACCTCC. Encoded protein: CASSGRSYGYTS.

This clone appeared a few times. The rearrangement joins TRBV6-1 to TRBJ1-5, with a weak D call TRBD1 (5 bases). Looked up from germline, CDR1 is MNHNS and CDR2 is SASEGT. The CDR3 runs 18 residues. Trimming pared 3 bases from V and 0 bases from J, leaving 18 bases between. The CDR3 region has the DNA TGTGCCAGCAGTGAGGGGCGCGAGGCGCCGTATAGCAATCAGCCCCAGCATTTT. It is translated as CASSEGREAPYSNQPQHF.

This clone turned up a few times. The V and J genes are TRBV11-2 and TRBJ2-5, with a possible D match to TRBD2 (5 bases). Germline loops: CDR1 SGHAT, CDR2 FQNNGV. This CDR3 region has 13 residues. Trimming pared 5 bases from V and 5 bases from J, leaving 12 bases between. Here the CDR3 reads CASSRAVLETQYF. CDR3 nucleotide sequence: TGTGCCAGCAGCCGAGCGGTGTTGGAGACCCAGTACTTC.

This clone has just a few counts. This sequence joins TRBV19 and TRBJ2-7; tentative D call: TRBD1 (5 bases). The CDR3 extends over 13 amino acids. Germline V CDR1 and CDR2: LNHDA, SQIVND (reference sequence). The V and J ends lost 5 bases and 5 bases respectively, with 13 bases between them. The CDR3 reads CASSRQGTHEQYF. The CDR3 region has the DNA TGTGCCAGTAGTCGTCAGGGCACCCACGAGCAGTACTTC.

This clone was counted a few times. The chain carries TRBV29-1 and TRBJ1-1; D possibly corresponds to TRBD1 (6 bases). The CDR3 is 12 residues long. Germline CDR1 reads SQVTM; CDR2 reads ANQGSEA. Between the trimmed V and J ends, which lost 7 bases and 2 bases, there was a span of 11 bases. The CDR3 region is CSGKQGNTEAFF. Here the CDR3 DNA reads TGCAGCGGGAAACAGGGAAACACTGAAGCTTTCTTT.

This clone was counted between two and nine times. The chain carries TRBV25-1 and TRBJ2-2; the D is unclear. CDR1 and CDR2 (germline): MGHDK, SYGVNS. V lost 1 base, J lost 5 bases, and 5 bases lay in between. The CDR3 is made up of 13 amino acids. CDR3 loop: CASSEFPTGELFF. For the CDR3, the DNA is TGTGCCAGCAGTGAATTTCCAACCGGGGAGCTGTTTTTT.

The chain employs TRBV29-1 and TRBJ1-1, with 9 positions matching TRBD1. The CDR3 is 12 residues long. Germline CDR1 and CDR2: SQVTM and ANQGSEA. With 7 bases clipped from V and 8 bases from J, the junction kept 8 bases outside the gene matches. The CDR3, as DNA: TGCAGCGGGGGACAGGGTCTGACCGAAGCTTTCTTT. It specifies CSGGQGLTEAFF. The complete variable domain, with remaining parts taken from reference TRBV29-1 and TRBJ1-1, reads SAVISQKPSRDICQRGTSLTIQCQVDSQVTMMFWYRQQPGQSLTLIATANQGSEATYESGFVIDKFPISRPNLTFSTLTVSNMSPEDSSIYLCSGGQGLTEAFFGQGTRLTVV.

This clone was recorded a few times. The rearrangement links TRBV27 to TRBJ1-2; possibly TRBD1 for D (5 bases). This CDR3 has 11 residues. Germline V gives CDR1 MNHEY, CDR2 SMNVEV (reference sequence). The V and J ends lost 9 bases and 7 bases respectively, with 12 bases between them. The CDR3 region has the DNA TGTGCCAGTCCGACAGTTTGTGGCTACACCTTC. It specifies CASPTVCGYTF.

V is TRBV11-2 and J is TRBJ2-7; 7 bases are a match to TRBD1. This CDR3 is built from 15 residues. The V gene's germline CDR1 is SGHAT and CDR2 FQNNGV. V gave up 5 bases and J gave up 0 bases; unmatched junction bases: 7. The CDR3 loop reads CASSKTGTASYEQYF. The CDR3 DNA follows: TGTGCCAGCAGCAAGACCGGGACAGCCTCCTACGAGCAGTACTTC.

This clone was seen only a few times. V and J are TRBV7-9 and TRBJ1-5, with D perhaps matching TRBD1 (5 bases). The CDR3 has 13 amino acids. Trimming pared 3 bases from V and 4 bases from J, leaving 7 bases between. Germline CDR1 and CDR2: SEHNR and FQNEAQ (reference sequence). CDR3 region: CASSFGGNQPQHF. CDR3 DNA: TGTGCCAGCAGCTTCGGGGGGAATCAGCCCCAGCATTTT.

CDR3 DNA sequence: TGCGCCAGCAGCTTGGACGCGGAGCGCACAGATACGCAGTATTTT. It encodes CASSLDAERTDTQYF. The chain joins TRBV5-1 to TRBJ2-3, with D hard to call. Germline CDR1 is SGHRS and CDR2 is YFSETQ. The CDR3 is 15 residues long. Trimming pared 0 bases from V and 1 base from J, leaving 9 bases between.

This clone was found a few times. This chain uses TRBV7-3 with TRBJ2-1; D gene uncertain. In germline, CDR1 is SGHTA, CDR2 FQGTGA. This CDR3 has 13 residues. Trimming cost V 0 bases and J 4 bases, with 4 bases left between them. Here the CDR3 reads CASSLTFYNEQFF. For the CDR3, the DNA is TGTGCCAGCAGCTTAACCTTTTACAATGAGCAGTTCTTC.

The chain joins TRBV9 to TRBJ1-1, with D uncertain. V gave up 0 bases and J gave up 4 bases, with 10 bases separating them. Germline CDR1 SGDLS, CDR2 YYNGEE. The CDR3 has 14 amino acids. The CDR3 DNA reads TGTGCCAGCAGCGTAGGGGGAGTTGTCACTGAAGCTTTCTTT. It specifies CASSVGGVVTEAFF.

The gene calls are TRBV4-1 and TRBJ1-1, with 10 bases lining up with TRBD1. Germline CDR1 and CDR2: MGHRA and YSYEKL. The CDR3 is made up of 16 amino acids. Trimming took 3 bases from V and 4 from J; bases not matched to a gene: 8. The CDR3 DNA reads TGCGCCAGCAGCCATCCCGGGACAGGGGTAGGCACTGAAGCTTTCTTT. Its protein product is CASSHPGTGVGTEAFF.

This clone has just a few counts. The genes are TRBV7-9 and TRBJ1-2, with TRBD1 identical over 12 bases. Germline V gene data show CDR1 as SEHNR and CDR2 as FQNEAQ (reference sequence). The CDR3 is made up of 14 amino acids. V lost 5 bases, J lost 4 bases, and 2 bases stayed unmatched. CDR3 DNA sequence: TGTGCCAGCAGCGGGACAGGGGGCATCTATGGCTACACCTTC. This translates into CASSGTGGIYGYTF.

This clone was seen only a few times. The J gene is TRBJ2-7, the V gene TRBV7-9; TRBD1 agrees at 7 bases. Germline trimming cut 4 bases from V and 1 base from J; bases unmatched to any gene: 7. The V gene's germline CDR1 is SEHNR and CDR2 FQNEAQ (reference sequence). The CDR3 is 15 residues long. As DNA, the CDR3 is TGTGCCAGCAGCTCCCGACGACAGGGTTCCTACGAGCAGTACTTC. This codes for CASSSRRQGSYEQYF.

The chain links TRBV20-1 to TRBJ2-5; the D is unclear. The germline CDR1 and CDR2 sequences are DFQATT and SNEGSKA (reference sequence). The V end was cut by 6 bases, the J end by 5 bases, with 7 bases between. The CDR3 runs 10 residues. The CDR3 DNA reads TGCAGTGCCGCTCGGGAGACCCAGTACTTC. Its translation: CSAARETQYF.

This clone has a handful of counts. The V gene is TRBV5-1, the J gene TRBJ2-1; TRBD2 is a possible D gene (6 bases). There are 14 residues in the CDR3. V was cut by 3 bases and J by 4 bases, with 11 bases left in between. The germline CDR1 and CDR2 sequences are SGHRS and YFSETQ. The CDR3 DNA follows: TGCGCCAGCAGCTGGGGGACTCAATACAATGAGCAGTTCTTC. This translates into CASSWGTQYNEQFF.

This clone was seen a few times. V usage is TRBV9 and J usage is TRBJ1-5; the match to TRBD1 covers 8 bases. The ends lost 3 bases at V and 4 bases at J; junction bases unmatched: 6. Germline values: CDR1 SGDLS, CDR2 YYNGEE. The CDR3 loop spans 15 amino acids. Here the CDR3 reads CASSGTGQGNQPQHF. CDR3 coding DNA: TGTGCCAGCAGCGGGACAGGGCAGGGAAATCAGCCCCAGCATTTT. The complete variable domain, with remaining parts taken from reference TRBV9 and TRBJ1-5, reads DSGVTQTPKHLITATGQRVTLRCSPRSGDLSVYWYQQSLDQGLQFLIQYYNGEERAKGNILERFSAQQFPDLHSELNLSSLELGDSALYFCASSGTGQGNQPQHFGDGTRLSIL.

The chain couples TRBV7-2 to TRBJ1-5; D not certain. The germline V gene encodes CDR1 SGHTA and CDR2 FQGNSA. The CDR3 loop spans 15 amino acids. Trimming removed 2 bases from V and 7 bases from J, with 15 bases in between. CDR3 loop: CASSLQPRRGQPQHF. The CDR3 nucleotides are TGTGCCAGCAGCTTACAGCCCCGCAGAGGGCAGCCCCAGCATTTT.

This clone showed up just a few times. The V gene is TRBV5-4, the J gene TRBJ2-3, with 7 bases fitting TRBD2. Germline loops: CDR1 SGHNT, CDR2 YYREEE (reference sequence). CDR3 size: 15 residues. With V trimmed by 5 bases and J by 1 base, 7 bases remained unmatched. The CDR3 loop is CASSPLAVGTDTQYF. The CDR3 DNA sequence: TGTGCCAGCAGTCCTCTAGCGGTAGGCACAGATACGCAGTATTTT.

This clone was found a few times. The rearrangement joins TRBV6-6 to TRBJ1-5, with a possible D match to TRBD1 (5 bases). The germline gives CDR1 MNHNY, CDR2 SVGAGI (reference sequence). The V end was cut by 8 bases, the J end by 1 base, with 9 bases between. The CDR3 is 13 amino acids. CDR3 coding DNA: TGTGCCAGCCAGACAGTAAGCAATCAGCCCCAGCATTTT. Protein sequence: CASQTVSNQPQHF.

This clone has more than one count but fewer than ten. The rearrangement uses TRBV30 and TRBJ1-6; 11 nucleotides match TRBD1. Germline trimming cut 1 base from V and 9 bases from J; bases unmatched to any gene: 14. The CDR3 extends over 18 amino acids. Germline V CDR1 and CDR2: GTSNPN, SVGIG (reference sequence). DNA of the CDR3: TGTGCCTGGAGTGCTGCCAGAATGGGACAGGGGGTACGTTCACCCCTCCACTTT. It yields the protein CAWSAARMGQGVRSPLHF.

V gene TRBV2 combines with J gene TRBJ2-6, with 7 bases lining up with TRBD1. Germline values: CDR1 SNHLY, CDR2 FYNNEI. V lost 6 bases, J lost 2 bases, and 4 bases stayed unmatched. The CDR3 is 15 residues long. For the CDR3, the DNA is TGTGCCAGCAGCAAGGGGGCGCCTGGGGCCAACGTCCTGACTTTC. It translates to CASSKGAPGANVLTF.

The sample holds a few counts of this clone. The chain couples TRBV5-6 to TRBJ2-7; tentative D call: TRBD2 (5 bases). CDR1 SGHDT and CDR2 YYEEEE come from the germline V gene. Deletions cut 2 bases from V and 3 bases from J, with 9 bases between. The CDR3 extends over 13 amino acids. CDR3: CASSLRGFYEQYF. The CDR3 DNA is TGTGCCAGCAGCTTACGAGGGTTCTACGAGCAGTACTTC.

This clone was seen a handful of times. V is TRBV6-1 and J is TRBJ2-5, with D perhaps TRBD1 (6 bases). From germline, CDR1 is MNHNS and CDR2 SASEGT. Trimming pared 10 bases from V and 1 base from J, leaving 16 bases between. The CDR3 totals 14 residues. The CDR3 DNA reads TGTGCCATCCGACTAACAGGGACCCAAGAGACCCAGTACTTC. The encoded protein is CAIRLTGTQETQYF.

The V gene is TRBV2, the J gene TRBJ2-5, with 8 positions matching TRBD1. This CDR3 has 16 residues. Germline CDR1 SNHLY, CDR2 FYNNEI. The J segment lost 2 bases and the V segment lost 6 bases, leaving 11 bases of the junction unmatched. The CDR3, as DNA: TGTGCCAGCAGACCCGACAGGGGACGATGGCAAGAGACCCAGTACTTC. Protein: CASRPDRGRWQETQYF.

The gene calls are TRBV30 and TRBJ1-6; 7 nucleotides align to TRBD1. The CDR3 loop spans 15 amino acids. V shed 0 bases and J 5 bases; nucleotides not matched to a gene: 4. Germline CDR1 is GTSNPN and CDR2 is SVGIG (reference sequence). The DNA for the CDR3 is TGTGCCTGGAGTGTTCAGACAGGGAATAATTCACCCCTCCACTTT. It specifies CAWSVQTGNNSPLHF.